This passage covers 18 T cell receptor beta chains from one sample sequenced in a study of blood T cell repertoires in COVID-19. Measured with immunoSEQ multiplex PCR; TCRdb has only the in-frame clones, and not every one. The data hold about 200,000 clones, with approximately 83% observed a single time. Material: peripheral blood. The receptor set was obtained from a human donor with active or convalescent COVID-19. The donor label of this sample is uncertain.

In DNA, the CDR3 is TGTGCCAGCTCAGGGTACGGGAAGGAGCAGTACTTC. This sequence encodes CASSGYGKEQYF. The chain joins TRBV18 to TRBJ2-7; D is possibly TRBD2 (5 bases). The germline gives CDR1 KGHSH, CDR2 LQKENI. The CDR3 contains 12 residues. Trimming took off 5 bases at V and 7 bases at J, with 12 bases between the two ends.

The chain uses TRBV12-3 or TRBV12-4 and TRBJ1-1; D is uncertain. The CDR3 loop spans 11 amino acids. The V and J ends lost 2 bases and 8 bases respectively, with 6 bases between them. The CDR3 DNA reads TGTGCCAGCAGTTTATCTCGGGAAGCTTTCTTT. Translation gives CASSLSREAFF.

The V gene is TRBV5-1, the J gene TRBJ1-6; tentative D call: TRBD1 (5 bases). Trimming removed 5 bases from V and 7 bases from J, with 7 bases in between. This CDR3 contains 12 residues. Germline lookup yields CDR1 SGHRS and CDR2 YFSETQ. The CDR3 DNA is TGCGCCAGCAGGGAGGGGAATTCACCCCTCCACTTT. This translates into CASREGNSPLHF.

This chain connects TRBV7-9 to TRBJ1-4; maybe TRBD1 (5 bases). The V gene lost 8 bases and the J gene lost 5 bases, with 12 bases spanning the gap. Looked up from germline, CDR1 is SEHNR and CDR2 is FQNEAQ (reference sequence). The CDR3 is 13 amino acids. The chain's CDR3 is CASGFRVNEKLFF. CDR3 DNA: TGTGCCAGCGGTTTCAGGGTAAATGAAAAACTGTTTTTT.

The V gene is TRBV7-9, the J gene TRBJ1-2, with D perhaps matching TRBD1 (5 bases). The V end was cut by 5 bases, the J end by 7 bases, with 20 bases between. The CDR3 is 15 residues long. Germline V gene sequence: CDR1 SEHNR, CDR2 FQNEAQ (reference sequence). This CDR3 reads CASSLSWGLGSGYTF. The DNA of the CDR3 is TGTGCCAGCAGCCTAAGCTGGGGCCTCGGCAGTGGCTACACCTTC.

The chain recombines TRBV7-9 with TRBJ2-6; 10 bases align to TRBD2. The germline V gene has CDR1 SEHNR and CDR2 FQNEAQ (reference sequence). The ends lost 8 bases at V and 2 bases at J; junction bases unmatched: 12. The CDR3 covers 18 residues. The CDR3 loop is CASQFSGRSGAGANVLTF. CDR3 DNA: TGTGCCAGCCAGTTTAGCGGGAGGTCGGGCGCTGGGGCCAACGTCCTGACTTTC. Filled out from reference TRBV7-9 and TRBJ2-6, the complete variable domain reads DTGVSQNPRHKITKRGQNVTFRCDPISEHNRLYWYRQTLGQGPEFLTYFQNEAQLEKSRLLSDRFSAERPKGSFSTLEIQRTEQGDSAMYLCASQFSGRSGAGANVLTFGAGSRLTVL.

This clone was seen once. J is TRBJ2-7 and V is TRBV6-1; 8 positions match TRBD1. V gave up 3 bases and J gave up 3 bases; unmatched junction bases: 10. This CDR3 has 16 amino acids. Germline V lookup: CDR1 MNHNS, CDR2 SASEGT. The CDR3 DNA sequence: TGTGCCAGCAGTGAGATCTGGGACAGGAAAATCTACGAGCAGTACTTC. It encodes CASSEIWDRKIYEQYF.

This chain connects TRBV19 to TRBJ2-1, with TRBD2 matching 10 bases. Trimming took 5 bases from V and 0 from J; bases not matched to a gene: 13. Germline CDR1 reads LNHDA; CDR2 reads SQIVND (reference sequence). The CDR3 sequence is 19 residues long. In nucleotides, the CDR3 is TGTGCCAGTAGTCCCCAAGGGCTAGCGGGGGCCCTCTCCTACAATGAGCAGTTCTTC. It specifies CASSPQGLAGALSYNEQFF.

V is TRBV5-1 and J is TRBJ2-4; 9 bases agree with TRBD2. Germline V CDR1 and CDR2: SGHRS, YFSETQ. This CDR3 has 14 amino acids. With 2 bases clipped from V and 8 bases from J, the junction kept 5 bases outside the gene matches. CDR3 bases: TGCGCCAGCAGCTTATTAGCGGGAGTGGACATTCAGTACTTC. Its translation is CASSLLAGVDIQYF. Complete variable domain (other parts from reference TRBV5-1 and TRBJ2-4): KAGVTQTPRYLIKTRGQQVTLSCSPISGHRSVSWYQQTPGQGLQFLFEYFSETQRNKGNFPGRFSGRQFSNSRSEMNVSTLELGDSALYLCASSLLAGVDIQYFGAGTRLSVL.

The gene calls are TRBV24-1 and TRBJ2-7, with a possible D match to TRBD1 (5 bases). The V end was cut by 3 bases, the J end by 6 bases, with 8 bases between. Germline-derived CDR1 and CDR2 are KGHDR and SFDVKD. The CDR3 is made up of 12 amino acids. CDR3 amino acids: CATSDPGREQYF. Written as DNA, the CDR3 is TGTGCCACCAGTGATCCAGGGCGCGAGCAGTACTTC.

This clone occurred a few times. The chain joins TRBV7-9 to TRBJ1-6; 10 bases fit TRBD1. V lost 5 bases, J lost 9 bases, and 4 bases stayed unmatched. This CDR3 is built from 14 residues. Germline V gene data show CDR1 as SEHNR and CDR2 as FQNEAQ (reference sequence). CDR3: CASSRRQGASPLHF. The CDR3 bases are TGTGCCAGCAGCCGAAGACAGGGGGCTTCACCCCTCCACTTT.

CDR3 bases: TGTGCCAGCAGCTTACAGGGGCCTTGGAACACTGAAGCTTTCTTT. Encoded protein: CASSLQGPWNTEAFF. V gene TRBV7-9 combines with J gene TRBJ1-1; D is perhaps TRBD1 (6 bases). The CDR3 loop spans 15 amino acids. Per germline, CDR1 SEHNR and CDR2 FQNEAQ (reference sequence). V was pared by 2 bases and J by 1 base, with 11 bases between.

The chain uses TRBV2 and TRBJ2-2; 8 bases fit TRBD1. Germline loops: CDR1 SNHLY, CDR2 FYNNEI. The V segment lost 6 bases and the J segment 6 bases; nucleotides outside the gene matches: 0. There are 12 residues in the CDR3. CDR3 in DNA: TGTGCCAGCAGCAGGGGGCCCGGGGAGCTGTTTTTT. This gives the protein CASSRGPGELFF.

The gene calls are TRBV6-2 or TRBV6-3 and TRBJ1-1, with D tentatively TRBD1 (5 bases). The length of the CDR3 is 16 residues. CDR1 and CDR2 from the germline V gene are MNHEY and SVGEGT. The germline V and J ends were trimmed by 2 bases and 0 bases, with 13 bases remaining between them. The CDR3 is CASSYVTRGLNTEAFF. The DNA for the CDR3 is TGTGCCAGCAGTTACGTTACTCGGGGGTTGAACACTGAAGCTTTCTTT.

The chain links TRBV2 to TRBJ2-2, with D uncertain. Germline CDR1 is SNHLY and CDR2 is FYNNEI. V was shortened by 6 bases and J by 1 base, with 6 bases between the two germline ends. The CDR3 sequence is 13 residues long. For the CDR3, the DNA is TGTGCCAGCAGGGGCCTGAACACCGGGGAGCTGTTTTTT. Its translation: CASRGLNTGELFF.

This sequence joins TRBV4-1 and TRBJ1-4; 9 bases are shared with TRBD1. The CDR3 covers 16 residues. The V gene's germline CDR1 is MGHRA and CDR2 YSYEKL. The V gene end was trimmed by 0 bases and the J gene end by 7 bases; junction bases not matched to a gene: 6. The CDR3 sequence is CASSQDSTGGGEKLFF. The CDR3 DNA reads TGCGCCAGCAGCCAAGATTCGACAGGGGGTGGTGAAAAACTGTTTTTT.

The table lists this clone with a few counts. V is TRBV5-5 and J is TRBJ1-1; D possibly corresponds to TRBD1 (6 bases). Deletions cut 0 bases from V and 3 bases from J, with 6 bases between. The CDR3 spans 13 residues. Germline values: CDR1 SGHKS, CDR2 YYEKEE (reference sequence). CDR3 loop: CASSLDRDTEAFF. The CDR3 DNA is TGTGCCAGCAGCTTGGACAGGGACACTGAAGCTTTCTTT.

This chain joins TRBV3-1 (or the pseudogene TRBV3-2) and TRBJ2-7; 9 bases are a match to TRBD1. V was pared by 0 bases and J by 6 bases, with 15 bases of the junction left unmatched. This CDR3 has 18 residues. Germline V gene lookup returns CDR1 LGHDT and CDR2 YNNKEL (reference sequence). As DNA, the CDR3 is TGTGCCAGCAGCCAAGAACAGGGTTCGGGACAGGGATCTTCCGAGCAGTACTTC. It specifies CASSQEQGSGQGSSEQYF.